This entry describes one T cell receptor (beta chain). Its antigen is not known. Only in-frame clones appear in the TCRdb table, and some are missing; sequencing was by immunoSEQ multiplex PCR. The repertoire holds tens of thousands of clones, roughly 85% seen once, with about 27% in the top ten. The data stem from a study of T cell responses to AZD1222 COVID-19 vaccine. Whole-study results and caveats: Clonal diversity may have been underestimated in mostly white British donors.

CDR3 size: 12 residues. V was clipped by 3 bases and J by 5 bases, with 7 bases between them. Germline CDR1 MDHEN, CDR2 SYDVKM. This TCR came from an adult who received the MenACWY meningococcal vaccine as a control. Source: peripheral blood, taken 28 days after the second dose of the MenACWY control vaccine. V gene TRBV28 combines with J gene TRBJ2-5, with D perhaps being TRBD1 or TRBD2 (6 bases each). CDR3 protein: CASSFGGETQYF. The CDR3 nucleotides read TGTGCCAGCAGTTTCGGGGGCGAGACCCAGTACTTC.